This TCR beta chain was found in a study of blood T cell repertoires in COVID-19. Looking at the study overall: Researchers got acute and convalescent COVID-19 samples from the United States, Italy and Spain.

The CDR3 length is 16 residues. V lost 1 base and J lost 5; bases outside the gene matches: 5. Germline V gene sequence: CDR1 LGHNA, CDR2 YNFKEQ. The assay was immunoSEQ multiplex PCR, and TCRdb's table has in-frame clones only and misses some. The sample has 100,000 to 150,000 clones, around three quarters seen once. Sequencing input: peripheral blood. This receptor was identified in a woman between 65 and 79 years old with acute or convalescent COVID-19. The chain combines TRBV4-2 with TRBJ2-1, with 10 bases lining up with TRBD2. The CDR3 DNA reads TGTGCCAGCAGCCAAGTAGGACTAGCGGAGGACAATGAGCAGTTCTTC. The encoded protein is CASSQVGLAEDNEQFF.